This T cell receptor (beta chain) was captured by sequencing in a study of T cell changes during pregnancy in multiple sclerosis. Method: immunoSEQ multiplex PCR; TCRdb's copy keeps in-frame clones and lacks some. The top ten hold approximately 12% of the sample, which has roughly 40,000 clones, 92% seen once. The CDR3 covers 15 residues. The germline V gene has CDR1 SGDLS and CDR2 YYNGEE. V lost 1 base, J lost 0 bases, and 11 bases lay in between. The origin of this receptor is a female donor with multiple sclerosis, enrolled in a pregnancy study. The source was CD8+ T cells from peripheral blood mononuclear cells, collected in the first trimester of pregnancy. The chain uses TRBV9 and TRBJ2-7, with D perhaps matching TRBD1 (5 bases). CDR3 sequence (DNA): TGTGCCAGCAGCGTATCTACAGGCAGCTCCTACGAGCAGTACTTC. Translated, it gives CASSVSTGSSYEQYF.